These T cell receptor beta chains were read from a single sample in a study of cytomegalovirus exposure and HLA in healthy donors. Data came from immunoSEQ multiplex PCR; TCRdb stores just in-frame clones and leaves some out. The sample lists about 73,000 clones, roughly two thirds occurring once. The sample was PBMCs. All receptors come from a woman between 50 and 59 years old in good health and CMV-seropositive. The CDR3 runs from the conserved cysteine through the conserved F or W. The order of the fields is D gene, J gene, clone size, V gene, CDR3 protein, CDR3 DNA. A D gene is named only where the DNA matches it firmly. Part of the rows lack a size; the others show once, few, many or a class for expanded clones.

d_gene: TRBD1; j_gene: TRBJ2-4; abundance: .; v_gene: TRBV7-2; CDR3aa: CASSPRDRFGSKNIQYF; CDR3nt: TGTGCCAGCAGCCCGAGGGACAGGTTTGGATCTAAAAACATTCAGTACTTC
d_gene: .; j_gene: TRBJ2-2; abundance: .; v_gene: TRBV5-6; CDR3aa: CASSLSRRANTGELFF; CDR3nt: TGTGCCAGCAGCTTGTCCCGCAGGGCCAACACCGGGGAGCTGTTTTTT
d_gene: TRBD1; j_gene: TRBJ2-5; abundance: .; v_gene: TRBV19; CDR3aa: CASTHDRDGTQYF; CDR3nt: TGTGCCAGCACACATGACAGGGACGGGACCCAGTACTTC
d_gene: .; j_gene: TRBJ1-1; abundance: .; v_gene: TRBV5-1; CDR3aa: CASSFDRNLALNTEAFF; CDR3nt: TGCGCCAGCAGCTTTGACAGGAATCTCGCTTTGAACACTGAAGCTTTCTTT
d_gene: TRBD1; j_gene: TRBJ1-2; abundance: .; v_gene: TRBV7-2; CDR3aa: CASSSHRGHYGYTF; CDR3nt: TGTGCCAGCAGCTCCCACAGGGGACACTATGGCTACACCTTC
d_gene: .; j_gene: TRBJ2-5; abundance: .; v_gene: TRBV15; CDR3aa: CATSRDPRETQYF; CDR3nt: TGTGCCACCAGCAGAGATCCGCGCGAGACCCAGTACTTC
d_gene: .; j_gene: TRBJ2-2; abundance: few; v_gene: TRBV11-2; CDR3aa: CASSFTQITGELFF; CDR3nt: TGTGCCAGCAGCTTCACACAGATTACCGGGGAGCTGTTTTTT
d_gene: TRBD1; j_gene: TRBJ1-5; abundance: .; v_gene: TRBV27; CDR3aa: CASSPDRDRRNQPQHF; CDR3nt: TGTGCCAGCAGTCCCGACAGGGATCGGCGCAATCAGCCCCAGCATTTT
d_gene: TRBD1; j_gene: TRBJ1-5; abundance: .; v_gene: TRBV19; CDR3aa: CASCGDRGSSAQHF; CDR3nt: TGTGCCAGTTGCGGGGACAGGGGCAGTTCAGCCCAGCATTTT
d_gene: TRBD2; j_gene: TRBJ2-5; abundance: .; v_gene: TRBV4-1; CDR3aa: CASSQDTTGGWETQYF; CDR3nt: TGCGCCAGCAGCCAAGATACGACGGGGGGGTGGGAGACCCAGTACTTC
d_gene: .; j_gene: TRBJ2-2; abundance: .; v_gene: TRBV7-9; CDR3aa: CASSSRVYTGELFF; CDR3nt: TGTGCCAGCAGCTCGCGAGTATACACCGGGGAGCTGTTTTTT
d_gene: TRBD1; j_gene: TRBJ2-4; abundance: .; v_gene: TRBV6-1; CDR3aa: CASRIQGALQYF; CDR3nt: TGTGCCAGCAGAATACAGGGGGCCCTTCAGTACTTC
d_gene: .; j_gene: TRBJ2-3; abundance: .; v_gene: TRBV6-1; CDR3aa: CASSGSSGVTRDTQYF; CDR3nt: TGTGCCAGCAGTGGGAGTTCAGGGGTCACGAGGGATACGCAGTATTTT
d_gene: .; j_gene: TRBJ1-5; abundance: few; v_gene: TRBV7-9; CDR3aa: CASSLRPGNQPQHF; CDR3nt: TGTGCCAGCAGCTTACGGCCAGGGAATCAGCCCCAGCATTTT
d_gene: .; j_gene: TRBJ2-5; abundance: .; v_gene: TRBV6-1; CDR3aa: CASRWQEETQYF; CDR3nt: TGTGCCAGCAGGTGGCAGGAAGAGACCCAGTACTTC
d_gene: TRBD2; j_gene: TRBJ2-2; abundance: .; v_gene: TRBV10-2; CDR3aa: CASRVTSGGASNTGELFF; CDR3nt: TGCGCCAGCAGAGTAACTAGCGGGGGGGCCTCGAACACCGGGGAGCTGTTTTTT
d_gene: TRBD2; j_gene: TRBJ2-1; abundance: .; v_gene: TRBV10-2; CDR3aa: CASSESWRGAGYNEQFF; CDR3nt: TGCGCCAGCAGTGAGTCGTGGAGGGGAGCGGGGTACAATGAGCAGTTCTTC
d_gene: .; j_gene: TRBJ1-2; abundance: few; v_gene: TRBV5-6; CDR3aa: CASSLEQLTSYGYTF; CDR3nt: TGTGCCAGCAGCTTGGAACAGCTAACCTCCTATGGCTACACCTTC
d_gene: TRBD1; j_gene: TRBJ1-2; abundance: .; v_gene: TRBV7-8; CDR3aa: CASSLRDRSLRSGYTF; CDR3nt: TGTGCCAGCAGCCTCCGGGACAGGTCTTTGCGCAGTGGCTACACCTTC
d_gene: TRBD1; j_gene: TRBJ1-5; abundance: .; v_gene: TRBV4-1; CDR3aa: CASSPTGGAQPQHF; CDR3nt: TGCGCCAGCAGCCCGACAGGGGGAGCTCAGCCCCAGCATTTT
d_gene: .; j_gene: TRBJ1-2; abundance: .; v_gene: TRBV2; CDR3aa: CASSGEGRGYTF; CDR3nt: TGTGCCAGCAGTGGGGAGGGCCGGGGCTACACCTTC
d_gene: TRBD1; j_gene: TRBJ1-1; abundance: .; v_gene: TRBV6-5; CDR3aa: CASSPGQGVGTEAFF; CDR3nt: TGTGCCAGCAGTCCAGGACAGGGAGTGGGCACTGAAGCTTTCTTT
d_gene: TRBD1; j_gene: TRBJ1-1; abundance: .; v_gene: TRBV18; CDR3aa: CASSPMDRGGTEAFF; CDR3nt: TGTGCCAGCTCACCAATGGACAGGGGAGGGACTGAAGCTTTCTTT
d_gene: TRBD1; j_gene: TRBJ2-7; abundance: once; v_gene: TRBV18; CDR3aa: CASSPPMTGGSYEQYF; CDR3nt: TGTGCCAGCTCACCACCGATGACAGGGGGTTCCTACGAGCAGTACTTC
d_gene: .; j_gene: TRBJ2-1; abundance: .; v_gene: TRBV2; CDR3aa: CAGGLAGYNEQFF; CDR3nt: TGTGCCGGGGGACTTGCGGGGTACAATGAGCAGTTCTTC
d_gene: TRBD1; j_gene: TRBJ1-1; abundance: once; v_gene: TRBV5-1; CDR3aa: CASRSGTVYMNTEAFF; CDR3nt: TGCGCCAGCAGGTCCGGGACAGTCTATATGAACACTGAAGCTTTCTTT
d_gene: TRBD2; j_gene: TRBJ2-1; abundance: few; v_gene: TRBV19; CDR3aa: CASSISGPARDNEQFF; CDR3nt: TGTGCCAGTAGTATTAGCGGGCCCGCGCGGGACAATGAGCAGTTCTTC
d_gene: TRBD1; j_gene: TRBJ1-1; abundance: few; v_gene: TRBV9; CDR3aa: CASSVAGTGPNTEAFF; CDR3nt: TGTGCCAGCAGCGTAGCGGGGACAGGTCCGAACACTGAAGCTTTCTTT
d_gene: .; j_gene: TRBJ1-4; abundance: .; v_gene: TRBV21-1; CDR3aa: CASSYFRDTHGATNEKLFF; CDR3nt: TGTGCCAGCAGTTACTTCCGGGACACCCACGGAGCAACTAATGAAAAACTGTTTTTT
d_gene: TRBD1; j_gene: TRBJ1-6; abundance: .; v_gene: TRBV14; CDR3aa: CASSRWDRVRSPLHF; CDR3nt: TGTGCCAGCAGCCGTTGGGACAGGGTGAGGTCACCCCTCCACTTT
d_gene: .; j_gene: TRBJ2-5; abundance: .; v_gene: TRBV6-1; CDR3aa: CASSEKVLRGALETQYF; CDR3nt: TGTGCCAGCAGTGAAAAGGTACTCCGGGGGGCCCTGGAGACCCAGTACTTC
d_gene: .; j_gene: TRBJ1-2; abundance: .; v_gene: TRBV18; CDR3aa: CASSPGRNYGYTF; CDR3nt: TGTGCCAGCTCACCAGGCAGGAACTATGGCTACACCTTC
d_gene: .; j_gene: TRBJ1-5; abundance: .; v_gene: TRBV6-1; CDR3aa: CASSEVAEGYQPQHF; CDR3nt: TGTGCCAGCAGTGAAGTCGCGGAGGGATATCAGCCCCAGCATTTT
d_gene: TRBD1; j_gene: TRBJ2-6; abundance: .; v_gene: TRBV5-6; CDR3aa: CASSSLDRAGANVLTF; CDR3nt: TGTGCCAGCAGCTCCCTGGACAGGGCCGGGGCCAACGTCCTGACTTTC
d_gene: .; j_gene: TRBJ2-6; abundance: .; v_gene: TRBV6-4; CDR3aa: CASSAGRVGANVLTF; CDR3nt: TGTGCCAGCAGTGCGGGCAGGGTTGGGGCCAACGTCCTGACTTTC
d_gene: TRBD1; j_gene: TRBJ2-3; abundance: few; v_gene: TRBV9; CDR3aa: CASSVGQGTDTQYF; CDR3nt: TGTGCCAGCAGCGTAGGACAGGGTACAGATACGCAGTATTTT
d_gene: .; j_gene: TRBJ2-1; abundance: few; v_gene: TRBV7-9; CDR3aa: CASSLIGGQNEQFF; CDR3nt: TGTGCCAGCAGCTTAATCGGGGGGCAGAATGAGCAGTTCTTC
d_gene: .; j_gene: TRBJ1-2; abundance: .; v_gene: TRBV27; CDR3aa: CASSSGRQGRSYTF; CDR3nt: TGTGCCAGCAGTTCCGGTCGGCAGGGTCGGAGCTACACCTTC